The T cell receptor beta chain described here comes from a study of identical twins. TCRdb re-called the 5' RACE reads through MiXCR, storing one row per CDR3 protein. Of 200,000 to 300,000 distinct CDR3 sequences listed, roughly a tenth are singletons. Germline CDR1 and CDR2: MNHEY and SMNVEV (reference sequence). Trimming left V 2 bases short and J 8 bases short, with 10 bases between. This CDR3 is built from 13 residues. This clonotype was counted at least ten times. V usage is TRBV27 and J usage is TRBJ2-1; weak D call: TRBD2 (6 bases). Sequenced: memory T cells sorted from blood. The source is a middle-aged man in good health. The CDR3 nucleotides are TGTGCCAGCAGTTTAAGCGGGTTAGATGAGCAGTTCTTC. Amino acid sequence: CASSLSGLDEQFF.